The 20 T cell receptor beta chains given below trace back to one sample, sequenced in a study of siplizumab effects on memory and regulatory T cells. This table comes from immunoSEQ multiplex PCR, and its TCRdb copy is limited to in-frame clones, with some not included. This sample has about 50,000 clones, with about 88% found just once. Sequencing input: naive CD8+ T cells sorted from blood. All receptors derive from a human donor in good health.

V gene TRBV2 combines with J gene TRBJ1-2; no clear D. CDR1 SNHLY and CDR2 FYNNEI come from the germline V gene. The CDR3 has 13 residues. The V end lost 2 bases, the J end lost 4 bases, and 8 bases lay between the germline ends. CDR3 sequence: CASSESAVYGYTF. The CDR3 DNA reads TGTGCCAGCAGTGAATCGGCAGTCTATGGCTACACCTTC.

The chain links TRBV29-1 to TRBJ1-1, with D perhaps TRBD1 (6 bases). CDR1 is SQVTM, CDR2 ANQGSEA, per germline. Trimming left V 6 bases short and J 3 bases short, with 17 bases between. CDR3 length equals 14 residues. For the CDR3, the DNA is TGCAGCGTCGCCGCAGGGGTCCTAGACACTGAAGCTTTCTTT. Encoded protein: CSVAAGVLDTEAFF.

The chain recombines TRBV27 with TRBJ1-5; D not certain. Trimming shortened V by 4 bases and J by 4 bases, and 5 bases separated the two germline ends. The CDR3 is 12 residues long. The V gene's germline CDR1 is MNHEY and CDR2 SMNVEV (reference sequence). In DNA, the CDR3 is TGTGCCAGCAGTTCGGAGAATCAGCCCCAGCATTTT. Its translation: CASSSENQPQHF.

The rearrangement uses TRBV7-9 and TRBJ1-1; TRBD1 matches at 7 bases. V lost 5 bases to trimming and J lost 8 bases; unmatched junction nucleotides: 8. This CDR3 comprises 13 residues. CDR1 is SEHNR and CDR2 is FQNEAQ in the germline V gene (reference sequence). The CDR3 is CASSLSGQVEAFF. CDR3 DNA: TGTGCCAGCAGCCTATCTGGACAGGTCGAAGCTTTCTTT.

This chain joins TRBV18 and TRBJ1-5; TRBD1 might be the D (6 bases). V shed 5 bases and J shed 0 bases, with 14 bases lying between them. Germline V gene data show CDR1 as KGHSH and CDR2 as LQKENI. The CDR3 totals 16 residues. The CDR3 is CASSLGGQYSNQPQHF. For the CDR3, the DNA is TGTGCCAGCTCATTAGGCGGACAGTATAGCAATCAGCCCCAGCATTTT.

The rearrangement links TRBV19 to TRBJ1-1, with TRBD1 identical over 8 bases. In germline, CDR1 is LNHDA, CDR2 SQIVND (reference sequence). The CDR3 is 15 residues long. J lost 1 base, V lost 5 bases, and 6 bases had no gene match. Written as DNA, the CDR3 is TGTGCCAGTAGTGAGGGACAGGAGACGAACACTGAAGCTTTCTTT. Translated: CASSEGQETNTEAFF.

The rearrangement joins TRBV11-1 to TRBJ2-7; D is unresolved. Germline loops: CDR1 SGHAT, CDR2 FQDESV (reference sequence). The length of the CDR3 is 12 residues. Deletions cut 5 bases from V and 3 bases from J, with 8 bases between. CDR3 sequence reads: CASSPGGYEQYF. CDR3 in DNA: TGTGCCAGCAGCCCTGGCGGCTACGAGCAGTACTTC.

This chain connects TRBV7-6 to TRBJ2-3; D is undetermined. V was clipped by 1 base and J by 0 bases, with 8 bases between them. The CDR3 is 15 residues long. Germline CDR1 and CDR2: SGHVS and FNYEAQ. The CDR3 sequence is CASSLGGFSTDTQYF. CDR3 coding DNA: TGTGCCAGCAGCTTAGGGGGATTTAGCACAGATACGCAGTATTTT.

The chain links TRBV7-6 to TRBJ2-2, with TRBD1 identical over 9 bases. V shed 1 base, J shed 5 bases, and the junction held 2 bases outside the gene matches. Germline V gene lookup returns CDR1 SGHVS and CDR2 FNYEAQ. CDR3 size: 15 residues. CDR3 in DNA: TGTGCCAGCAGCTTAGGGGGACAGGGAACCGGGGAGCTGTTTTTT. It codes for CASSLGGQGTGELFF.

This chain joins TRBV6-5 and TRBJ2-7; TRBD2 might be the D (6 bases). Germline loops: CDR1 MNHEY, CDR2 SVGAGI. The CDR3 loop spans 14 amino acids. Trimming shortened V by 7 bases and J by 1 base, and 14 bases separated the two germline ends. CDR3 nucleotide sequence: TGTGCCAGCAAGTCTCTCGGGAGTTCCTACGAGCAGTACTTC. Its translation: CASKSLGSSYEQYF.

This clone showed up just once. The V call is TRBV28, the J call TRBJ2-3, with TRBD1 matching 11 bases. Unmatched junction bases numbered 11, after V lost 6 bases and J lost 3 bases. This CDR3 is built from 17 residues. Germline loops: CDR1 MDHEN, CDR2 SYDVKM. This CDR3 reads CASSTTDRGLLTDTQYF. The DNA for the CDR3 is TGTGCCAGCAGCACAACGGACAGGGGGCTGTTGACAGATACGCAGTATTTT.

The rearrangement joins TRBV5-1 to TRBJ2-1, with D possibly matching TRBD2 (5 bases). The V and J ends lost 3 bases and 2 bases respectively, with 6 bases between them. The length of the CDR3 is 13 residues. From germline, CDR1 is SGHRS and CDR2 YFSETQ. In DNA form, the CDR3 reads TGCGCCAGCAGCTCCGGGACCTACAATGAGCAGTTCTTC. This gives the protein CASSSGTYNEQFF.

The V call is TRBV29-1, the J call TRBJ1-4, with 7 positions matching TRBD1. Germline-derived CDR1 and CDR2 are SQVTM and ANQGSEA. The CDR3 sequence is 16 residues long. Germline trimming cut 1 base from V and 4 bases from J; bases unmatched to any gene: 9. CDR3 region: CSVEVHTGESNEKLFF. In nucleotides, the CDR3 is TGCAGCGTTGAAGTCCACACAGGGGAGAGTAATGAAAAACTGTTTTTT. Filled out from reference TRBV29-1 and TRBJ1-4, the complete variable domain reads SAVISQKPSRDICQRGTSLTIQCQVDSQVTMMFWYRQQPGQSLTLIATANQGSEATYESGFVIDKFPISRPNLTFSTLTVSNMSPEDSSIYLCSVEVHTGESNEKLFFGSGTQLSVL.

The gene calls are TRBV9 and TRBJ1-2; D not certain. The CDR3 is 13 residues long. Trimming removed 3 bases at V and 4 bases at J, with 10 bases between. The germline CDR1 and CDR2 sequences are SGDLS and YYNGEE. The CDR3 loop reads CASSAWDSYGYTF. In nucleotides, the CDR3 is TGTGCCAGCAGCGCATGGGATTCCTATGGCTACACCTTC. The whole variable domain, filled in from reference TRBV9 and TRBJ1-2, reads DSGVTQTPKHLITATGQRVTLRCSPRSGDLSVYWYQQSLDQGLQFLIQYYNGEERAKGNILERFSAQQFPDLHSELNLSSLELGDSALYFCASSAWDSYGYTFGSGTRLTVV.

The chain employs TRBV9 and TRBJ2-5; 9 bases match TRBD2. J gave up 7 bases and V 4 bases, and 14 bases lay outside the gene matches. This CDR3 region has 16 residues. The germline V gene has CDR1 SGDLS and CDR2 YYNGEE. The CDR3 nucleotides read TGTGCCAGCAGCCCGAAGGGTAGCGGGAGTTTTGGGACCCAGTACTTC. This translates into CASSPKGSGSFGTQYF.

V and J are TRBV21-1 and TRBJ2-7; the table's D call, TRBD2, was not checked against the DNA. TRBV21-1 is a recognized pseudogene. The CDR3 runs 19 residues. Written as DNA, the CDR3 is TGTGCCAGCAGCAGAAAAGGACTAAGGTCCAGGGTCTTTGTCTACGAGCAGTACTTC. Its protein is CASSRKGLRSRVFVYEQYF.

The rearrangement links TRBV7-9 to TRBJ2-7; D may be TRBD2 (6 bases). The germline CDR1 and CDR2 sequences are SEHNR and FQNEAQ (reference sequence). This CDR3 region has 15 residues. The V and J ends lost 4 bases and 4 bases respectively, with 17 bases between them. The CDR3 nucleotides read TGTGCCAGCAGCTCACGCCACGGGACTTCATACGAGCAGTACTTC. It specifies CASSSRHGTSYEQYF.

This clone was recorded only once. CDR3 coding DNA: TGTGCCAGCAGCTGGGGACAGGCCTACGAGCAGTACTTC. As protein: CASSWGQAYEQYF. The chain combines TRBV6-1 with TRBJ2-7; TRBD1 matches at 8 bases. V was pared by 6 bases and J by 2 bases, with 3 bases of the junction left unmatched. The germline CDR1 and CDR2 sequences are MNHNS and SASEGT. The CDR3 sequence is 13 residues long.

The CDR3 loop is CASSLPDRPTYEQYF. CDR3 coding DNA: TGTGCCAGCAGCTTACCTGACAGACCAACCTACGAGCAGTACTTC. The rearrangement uses TRBV7-9 and TRBJ2-7; a weak D match, TRBD1 (5 bases). The CDR3 loop spans 15 amino acids. V lost 2 bases and J lost 2, with 13 bases in between. CDR1 SEHNR and CDR2 FQNEAQ come from the germline V gene (reference sequence).

The gene calls are TRBV11-2 and TRBJ2-1; 7 bases align to TRBD2. The trim removed 5 bases at V and 2 bases at J, leaving 3 bases unmatched. The CDR3 is 14 amino acids. From germline, CDR1 is SGHAT and CDR2 FQNNGV. CDR3 in amino acids: CASSGGGTYNEQFF. The DNA of the CDR3 is TGTGCCAGCAGCGGGGGGGGAACCTACAATGAGCAGTTCTTC.